This paragraph covers one T cell receptor beta chain sequence. Germline CDR1 SGHNT, CDR2 YYREEE (reference sequence). V lost 4 bases and J 2 bases, leaving 9 bases between the germline ends. This CDR3 spans 13 amino acids. This sample is drawn from a study of blood T cell repertoires in COVID-19. For the study at large: Spain, Italy and the United States supplied samples that represented acute and convalescent COVID-19. PBMCs, B-cell-depleted T cells, or T cells provided the cDNA or gDNA that made up the material.

Per the study methods: Amplified reference gene primers provided the basis for estimating nucleated cell counts. Sequencing was performed with immunoSEQ multiplex PCR; in TCRdb, only in-frame clones are kept and a portion is missing. V and J calls and clone size are those listed in that table; D and trimming were worked out from the DNA. The data contain about 170,000 clones, more than 75% of them singletons. The chain has TRBV5-4 and TRBJ1-2; perhaps TRBD1 as D (5 bases). This clonotype was sampled from a man aged 45-65 years who had recovered from COVID-19. Sequencing used peripheral blood. CDR3 sequence (DNA): TGTGCCAGCAGCCTGGACATCAACTATGGCTACACCTTC. Amino acids: CASSLDINYGYTF.